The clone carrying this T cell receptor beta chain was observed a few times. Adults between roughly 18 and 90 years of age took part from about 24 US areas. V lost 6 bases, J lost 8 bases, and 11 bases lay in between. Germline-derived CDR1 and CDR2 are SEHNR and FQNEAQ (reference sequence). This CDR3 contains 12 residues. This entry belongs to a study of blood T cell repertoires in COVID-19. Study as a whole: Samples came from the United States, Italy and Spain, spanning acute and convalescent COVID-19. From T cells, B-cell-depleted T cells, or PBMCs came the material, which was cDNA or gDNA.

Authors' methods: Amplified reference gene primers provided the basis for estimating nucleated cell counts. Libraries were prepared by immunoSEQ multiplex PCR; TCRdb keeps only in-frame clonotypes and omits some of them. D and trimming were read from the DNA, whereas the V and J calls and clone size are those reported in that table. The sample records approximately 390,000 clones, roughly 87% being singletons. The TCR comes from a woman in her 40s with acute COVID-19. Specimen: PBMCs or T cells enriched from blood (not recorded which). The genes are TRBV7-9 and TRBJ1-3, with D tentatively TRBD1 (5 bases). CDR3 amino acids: CASRGPGDTIYF. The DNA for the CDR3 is TGTGCCAGCAGAGGTCCGGGGGACACCATATATTTT.